Listed below are T cell receptor beta chains from one sample, sequenced in a study of blood T cell repertoires in COVID-19. The method was immunoSEQ multiplex PCR; TCRdb's version includes in-frame clones alone and lacks a portion of them. The repertoire holds about 210,000 clones, with around nine tenths as singletons. Sequencing was carried out using peripheral blood. These receptors came from a man aged 18-30 years with active or convalescent COVID-19. The CDR3 runs from the conserved cysteine through the conserved F or W. Each record gives: J gene, V gene, D gene, clone size, CDR3 DNA, CDR3 protein. The D gene is left open where the match is weak. The size field is filled for only some rows; it gives once, few, many or a size class.

TRBJ2-7 TRBV27 TRBD2 . TGTGCCAGCAGTTTACTAGCGGCCTATTACGAGCAGTACTTC CASSLLAAYYEQYF
TRBJ1-1 TRBV9 . . TGTGCCAGCAGCGAGGGGGGGCCCTTCAACACTGAAGCTTTCTTT CASSEGGPFNTEAFF
TRBJ2-2 TRBV30 TRBD1 . TGTGCCTGGAGTGTACTTCGCCAGGGGGCTTTATTAGGCCTTAACACCGGGGAGCTGTTTTTT CAWSVLRQGALLGLNTGELFF
TRBJ2-7 TRBV6-1 . once TGTGCCAGCAGTGAACGGGGTAGGGGGATTCCCTACGAGCAGTACTTC CASSERGRGIPYEQYF
TRBJ2-7 TRBV28 . . TGTGCCAGCAGTTTAGGTGGCCCCACCTTACCCTACGAGCAGTACTTC CASSLGGPTLPYEQYF
TRBJ1-1 TRBV20-1 . few TGCAGTGCTAGTAAATCGGTCGGTGCCACTGAAGCTTTCTTT CSASKSVGATEAFF
TRBJ2-1 TRBV5-4 TRBD2 . TGTGCCAGCAGCTTGAGCGGGAGGGCGAGGAATGAGCAGTTCTTC CASSLSGRARNEQFF
TRBJ2-3 TRBV27 TRBD2 . TGTGCCAGCAGTCCGGGACTAGCGGGAGGTGGGGATACGCAGTATTTT CASSPGLAGGGDTQYF
TRBJ2-5 TRBV28 TRBD2 . TGTGCCAGCAACGAAAGACTAGCCGGGATGGGGACCCAGTACTTC CASNERLAGMGTQYF
TRBJ2-2 TRBV7-8 TRBD2 . TGTGCCAGCGGAAGACTAGCGGGAGGTAGTACCGGGGAGCTGTTTTTT CASGRLAGGSTGELFF
TRBJ2-1 TRBV19 TRBD2 once TGTGCCAGTAGTATAGCTGAGCGGGGGGGGGAGCAGTTCTTC CASSIAERGGEQFF
TRBJ1-1 TRBV29-1 . . TGCAGCGGTACAGAGAACACTGAAGCTTTCTTT CSGTENTEAFF
TRBJ1-1 TRBV25-1 TRBD1 . TGTGCCAGCAGTGATCCCGGACAGGGAGACACTGAAGCTTTCTTT CASSDPGQGDTEAFF
TRBJ2-7 TRBV15 TRBD1 . TGTGCCACCAGCAGCCAGGACAGGGGAGCGGCGCAGTACTTC CATSSQDRGAAQYF
TRBJ2-5 TRBV14 . . TGTGCCAGCAGCCAAGGGTTTGACAGCTCATATGGCCAAGAGACCCAGTACTTC CASSQGFDSSYGQETQYF
TRBJ2-7 TRBV28 . . TGTGCCAGCAGTGTCCTCCCGAGGGGGAAATGGTACGAGCAGTACTTC CASSVLPRGKWYEQYF
TRBJ2-7 TRBV7-6 . . TGTGCCAGCAGCCCTAGTCTTTTTCCCTACGAGCAGTACTTC CASSPSLFPYEQYF
TRBJ1-1 TRBV25-1 . . TGTGCCAGCAGTGAAGGGTATTTAGGGAGGAACACTGAAGCTTTCTTT CASSEGYLGRNTEAFF
TRBJ2-7 TRBV28 . . TGTGCCAGCAGTTTACGAGCCCACTCCTACGAGCAGTACTTC CASSLRAHSYEQYF
TRBJ2-3 TRBV11-3 TRBD2 once TGTGCCAGCAGCTTAAGTCTAGCGGGAGGGCGCACAGATACGCAGTATTTT CASSLSLAGGRTDTQYF
TRBJ2-7 TRBV7-8 . . TGTGCCAGCAGACCTGGGCTGTCCTACGAGCAGTACTTC CASRPGLSYEQYF
TRBJ2-7 TRBV19 . once TGTGCCAGTAGTATTAACAGTCTTGTCGGCGAGCAGTACTTC CASSINSLVGEQYF
TRBJ1-5 TRBV6-1 . . TGTGCCAGCAGTGAAGGCTCGGGGGGCGGGGGGCAGCCCCAGCATTTT CASSEGSGGGGQPQHF
TRBJ2-2 TRBV5-6 TRBD2 . TGTGCCAGCAGCTTGGACCTAGCGGGAGGGGAGCTGTTTTTT CASSLDLAGGELFF
TRBJ2-3 TRBV6-1 . . TGTGCCAGCAGTGAAGCGGGGGCCCGCACAGATACGCAGTATTTT CASSEAGARTDTQYF
TRBJ2-1 TRBV29-1 . . TGCAGCGTTATGAACAGGGCCTCCTACAATGAGCAGTTCTTC CSVMNRASYNEQFF
TRBJ2-7 TRBV28 . . TGTGCCAGCAAGGGACAGGCCCGACTAGCGGAGTACGAGCAGTACTTC CASKGQARLAEYEQYF
TRBJ1-6 TRBV20-1 . once TGCAGTGCTAGTTTTGGACAGCCTAATTCACCCCTCCACTTT CSASFGQPNSPLHF
TRBJ2-3 TRBV10-3 TRBD2 . TGTGCCATCAGGGGGAGGGGCACAGATACGCAGTATTTT CAIRGRGTDTQYF
TRBJ2-1 TRBV19 . . TGTGCCAGTAGTATAGGGGGCAACGCTTTTAACAATGAGCAGTTCTTC CASSIGGNAFNNEQFF
TRBJ2-7 TRBV6-1 . . TGTGCCAGCAGTGATACTGGGCTTTCGTACGAGCAGTACTTC CASSDTGLSYEQYF
TRBJ1-5 TRBV28 . . TGTGCCAGCAGTTTGGGGGTGGGGGACAACCCCCAGCATTTT CASSLGVGDNPQHF
TRBJ1-5 TRBV4-2 . . TGTGCCAGCAGCCAAGAGGCGGGGGCGCGTCAGCCCCAGCATTTT CASSQEAGARQPQHF
TRBJ1-5 TRBV19 . few TGTGCCAGTAGTGGGGGCACGTCGGGGAATCAGCCCCAGCATTTT CASSGGTSGNQPQHF
TRBJ1-6 TRBV6-1 TRBD1 few TGTGCCAGCAGTGAGACAGGGGCGGCTTCACCCCTCCACTTT CASSETGAASPLHF
TRBJ1-2 TRBV5-1 . . TGCGCCAGCAGCCCGGTCGGGGTGCCCTATGGCTACACCTTC CASSPVGVPYGYTF
TRBJ2-1 TRBV28 . once TGTGCCAGCAGTTTGTCAGACTACAATGAGCAGTTCTTC CASSLSDYNEQFF
TRBJ2-2 TRBV18 TRBD1 . TGTGCCAGCTCACCATTGGGACAGGGAGACACCGGGGAGCTGTTTTTT CASSPLGQGDTGELFF
TRBJ1-4 TRBV7-2 TRBD1 . TGTGCCAGCAGCTCAACCGGGACAGGGGAAAAACTGTTTTTT CASSSTGTGEKLFF
TRBJ1-5 TRBV27 TRBD1 . TGTGCCAGCAGTTTGACAGGGAAAAATCAGCCCCAGCATTTT CASSLTGKNQPQHF
TRBJ1-1 TRBV27 . . TGTGCCAGCGGCCCCCTGAACACTGAAGCTTTCTTT CASGPLNTEAFF
TRBJ1-1 TRBV9 . once TGTGCCAGCAGGCCTCATACAGAGAAGAACACTGAAGCTTTCTTT CASRPHTEKNTEAFF
TRBJ1-2 TRBV29-1 TRBD1 . TGCAGCGTTCGTTTCCGGGGACAGGGGAACTATGGCTACACCTTC CSVRFRGQGNYGYTF
TRBJ2-7 TRBV5-1 TRBD2 . TGCGCCAGCAGCCCCAGCGGGACCGTCTACGAGCAGTACTTC CASSPSGTVYEQYF
TRBJ1-4 TRBV28 . . TGTGCCAGCAGTTTCTTAGGGGAAGCTAATGAAAAACTGTTTTTT CASSFLGEANEKLFF
TRBJ1-5 TRBV19 TRBD1 . TGTGCCAGTAGCCCCGGGACAGGGAGCCACAGCAATCAGCCCCAGCATTTT CASSPGTGSHSNQPQHF